This TCR beta chain emerged from a study of response to subunit inactivated influenza vaccine. Worth noting for this clonotype: What it binds is not known.

Study outcomes and limitations: The authors suggested that few new T cells are recruited per seasonal influenza vaccination.

This CDR3 has 14 residues. Trimming removed 4 bases at V and 7 bases at J, with 14 bases between. The V gene's germline CDR1 is SGHRS and CDR2 YFSETQ. TCRdb passed the RT-PCR reads through MiXCR, listing each CDR3 protein once. The repertoire consists of about 160,000 distinct CDR3 sequences, with approximately 11% occurring once and the leading ten covering around 12%. Sequences were derived from non-naive T cells sorted from PBMCs, sampled roughly 6 weeks after vaccination. The chain links TRBV5-1 to TRBJ2-2; tentative D call: TRBD1 (6 bases). This TCR was recovered from a middle-aged man who received an inactivated influenza vaccine. The CDR3 region has the DNA TGCGCCAGCAGCGTCACAGGGTGGGACGGGGAGCTGTTTTTT. Protein: CASSVTGWDGELFF.